This T cell receptor beta chain was found in a study of cytomegalovirus exposure and HLA in healthy donors. The CDR3 covers 14 residues. Germline V gene data show CDR1 as MNHEY and CDR2 as SVGAGI. Trimming shortened V by 4 bases and J by 7 bases, and 16 bases separated the two germline ends. About this clone: What it binds is unknown.

Overall study findings and caveats: Common viral pathogens seemed to be connected with several of the most significant clusters, according to a later analysis.

The PCR made use of 60 Vbeta and 13 Jbeta primers. Sequencing was performed with immunoSEQ multiplex PCR; in TCRdb, only in-frame clones are kept and a portion is missing. The table has some 160,000 clones, under 85% seen once. The clonotype comes from a woman in her twenties or thirties in good health and CMV-seronegative. The sequencing sample was made of PBMCs. V usage is TRBV6-5 and J usage is TRBJ2-5, with D possibly TRBD1 on 6 matching bases. Here the CDR3 reads CASSSQQGSGTQYF. CDR3 in DNA: TGTGCCAGCAGTTCCCAACAGGGCTCCGGGACCCAGTACTTC.